What follows is one T cell receptor beta chain and its context. Its cognate antigen has yet to be identified. Within one base of it there is no much larger clone, and no base qualities were kept. This sample is drawn from a study of blood T cell repertoires in COVID-19 (TCRdb year 2020). Broadly, across the study: Collaborator samples came from the United States, Italy and Spain and covered acute and convalescent phases of COVID-19. Deeply sampled blood TCRbeta repertoires from subjects exposed to, actively infected with, or recovered from COVID-19 were included in the dataset. The repertoires were made available in a free public database intended to serve as a resource for research on the immune response to SARS-CoV-2. The sample metadata nearly always contained a de-identified subject ID, COVID-19 status, age in years and sex. Where available, HLA class I and class II types were obtained from metadata supplied by the sample provider rather than from assay-based typing. Samples were obtained from the ongoing ImmuneRACE study (first 160 participants) and from 950 to 1,500 subjects provided by 6 global collaborators. The prospective study material was composed of cDNA or gDNA derived from T cells, B-cell-depleted T cells, or PBMCs.

The immunoSEQ Assay, a bias-controlled multiplex PCR, was used to amplify TCRbeta CDR3 regions from genomic DNA. The study's own analysis went as follows. The number of nucleated cells in each sample was estimated from the amplification of reference gene primers within the assay. Sequence reads were collapsed and filtered to measure the absolute abundance of every unique TCRbeta CDR3 rearrangement. For each sample, productive Simpson clonality was calculated as the square root of Simpson's diversity index across productive rearrangements. The table was pulled from immuneACCESS by TCRdb, which kept in-frame rearrangements only. Such tables lose some clones; where checked, under half of the loss comes from unresolved V genes, and the rest has no known cause. Clone size and V and J calls were adopted from that table, with D and trimming inferred from the DNA. In all, the sample holds 93,000 or so clones, and around 89% of those were seen once. The top ten hold 3.5% to 4% of the sample.

Including the terminal cysteine and phenylalanine, the CDR3 comprises 13 residues. The entry retains the CDR3 DNA only, 39 bases that are in frame from base 1. The junction carries 16 bases between V and J, which are trimmed by 3 bases and 11 bases respectively. The germline V gene (reference sequence) sets CDR1 to LNHNV and CDR2 to YYDKDF. Points the paper makes about the study in general: The amount of clinical and demographic metadata varied by source and participant and was provided uncurated.

Each collaborating institution followed its own protocols to collect whole blood in K2EDTA tubes. Collaborator samples were shipped for TCRbeta analysis as frozen whole blood, isolated PBMCs, or DNA extracted from either sample type. The chain is assembled from TRBV15 and TRBJ1-1; the D gene identity is not certain. Sequencing was performed on peripheral blood. The TCR originated in a woman aged 55-70 years with acute or convalescent COVID-19. The DNA sequence is as follows: TGTGCCACCAGCAGCCCCCGGGAGTTTAGGGCTTTCTTT. Its protein is CATSSPREFRAFF.